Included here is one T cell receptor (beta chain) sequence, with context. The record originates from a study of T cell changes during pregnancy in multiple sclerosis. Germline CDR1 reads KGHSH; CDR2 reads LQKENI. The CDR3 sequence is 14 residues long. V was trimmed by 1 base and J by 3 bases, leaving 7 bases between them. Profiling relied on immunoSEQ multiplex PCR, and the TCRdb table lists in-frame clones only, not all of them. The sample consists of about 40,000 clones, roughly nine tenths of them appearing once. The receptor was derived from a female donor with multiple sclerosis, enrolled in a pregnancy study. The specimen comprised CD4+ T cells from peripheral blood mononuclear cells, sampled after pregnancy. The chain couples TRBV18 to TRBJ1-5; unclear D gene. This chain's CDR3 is CASSPLQNNQPQHF. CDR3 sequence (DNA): TGTGCCAGCTCACCACTTCAGAACAATCAGCCCCAGCATTTT. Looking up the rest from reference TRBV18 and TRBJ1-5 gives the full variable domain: NAGVMQNPRHLVRRRGQEARLRCSPMKGHSHVYWYRQLPEEGLKFMVYLQKENIIDESGMPKERFSAEFPKEGPSILRIQQVVRGDSAAYFCASSPLQNNQPQHFGDGTRLSIL.